The 8 T cell receptor beta chains given below trace back to one sample, sequenced in a study of T cell responses to AZD1222 COVID-19 vaccine. The table came from immunoSEQ multiplex PCR; TCRdb's copy has only in-frame clones and leaves some out. The top ten hold roughly 1.2% of the sample, which has roughly 150,000 clones, roughly nine tenths seen once. This material consisted of peripheral blood, taken 28 days after the second AZD1222 dose. Source of these receptors: an adult who received the AZD1222 COVID-19 vaccine.

This chain connects TRBV7-8 to TRBJ2-7; D call uncertain. The CDR3 contains 16 residues. The V end was cut by 2 bases, the J end by 0 bases, with 14 bases between. The germline V gene encodes CDR1 SGHVS and CDR2 FQNEAQ. The CDR3 sequence: CASSLRAGTGSYEQYF. The CDR3 nucleotides are TGTGCCAGCAGCTTACGCGCAGGCACGGGCTCCTACGAGCAGTACTTC.

The V gene is TRBV6-1, the J gene TRBJ2-3, with D tentatively TRBD1 (5 bases). Between the trimmed V and J ends, which lost 0 bases and 3 bases, there was a span of 10 bases. Germline CDR1 reads MNHNS; CDR2 reads SASEGT. This CDR3 comprises 15 residues. CDR3 sequence reads: CASSEARVGTDTQYF. The CDR3 nucleotides read TGTGCCAGCAGTGAAGCCAGGGTGGGGACAGATACGCAGTATTTT.

The CDR3 loop reads CASSTPSGIVEQFF. In nucleotides, the CDR3 is TGTGCCAGTAGTACGCCTAGCGGGATTGTTGAGCAGTTCTTC. This sequence joins TRBV19 and TRBJ2-1; 9 nucleotides match TRBD2. The V gene's germline CDR1 is LNHDA and CDR2 SQIVND (reference sequence). The trim removed 4 bases at V and 9 bases at J, leaving 7 bases unmatched. The CDR3 consists of 14 residues.

V usage is TRBV5-8 and J usage is TRBJ1-2, with D unclear. Germline V gene lookup returns CDR1 SGHTS and CDR2 YDEGEE. CDR3 length: 15 amino acids. Deletions cut 0 bases from V and 3 bases from J, with 12 bases between. CDR3 residues: CASSLGQTRDYGYTF. The DNA for the CDR3 is TGTGCCAGCAGCTTGGGCCAGACCCGGGACTATGGCTACACCTTC. The complete variable domain, with remaining parts taken from reference TRBV5-8 and TRBJ1-2, reads EAGVTQSPTHLIKTRGQQATLRCSPISGHTSVYWYQQALGLGLQFLLWYDEGEERNRGNFPPRFSGRQFPNYSSELNVNALELEDSALYLCASSLGQTRDYGYTFGSGTRLTVV.

This chain connects TRBV28 to TRBJ2-3; D tentatively reads TRBD1 or TRBD2 (5 bases each). From germline, CDR1 is MDHEN and CDR2 SYDVKM. This CDR3 region has 16 residues. V was shortened by 6 bases and J by 2 bases, with 18 bases between the two germline ends. The CDR3 DNA reads as TGTGCCAGCAGCCCGCGAGGGAAGGGGCACACAGATACGCAGTATTTT. Its protein is CASSPRGKGHTDTQYF. The full variable domain, with the rest looked up from reference TRBV28 and TRBJ2-3, is DVKVTQSSRYLVKRTGEKVFLECVQDMDHENMFWYRQDPGLGLRLIYFSYDVKMKEKGDIPEGYSVSREKKERFSLILESASTNQTSMYLCASSPRGKGHTDTQYFGPGTRLTVL.

This chain joins TRBV2 and TRBJ1-5; tentatively, D is TRBD1 (6 bases). The CDR3 extends over 12 amino acids. The V gene lost 8 bases and the J gene lost 5 bases, with 10 bases spanning the gap. Germline values: CDR1 SNHLY, CDR2 FYNNEI. The CDR3 region has the DNA TGTGCCAGCGGAGGGGGGGATCAGCCCCAGCATTTT. Its protein is CASGGGDQPQHF.

The genes are TRBV28 and TRBJ2-7; 9 nucleotides match TRBD1. Germline lookup yields CDR1 MDHEN and CDR2 SYDVKM. The CDR3 extends over 15 amino acids. The ends lost 6 bases at V and 5 bases at J; junction bases unmatched: 11. CDR3 residues: CASRSTGGKTNEQYF. The CDR3 bases are TGTGCCAGCAGGTCGACAGGGGGAAAAACCAACGAGCAGTACTTC.

The chain combines TRBV6-5 with TRBJ2-1; possibly TRBD1 for D (7 bases). CDR1 MNHEY and CDR2 SVGAGI come from the germline V gene. V was shortened by 0 bases and J by 8 bases, with 14 bases between the two germline ends. The CDR3 runs 15 residues. CDR3 nucleotide sequence: TGTGCCAGCAGTTACTCGAGAGGAGGGGGCCATGAGCAGTTCTTC. Amino acid sequence: CASSYSRGGGHEQFF.